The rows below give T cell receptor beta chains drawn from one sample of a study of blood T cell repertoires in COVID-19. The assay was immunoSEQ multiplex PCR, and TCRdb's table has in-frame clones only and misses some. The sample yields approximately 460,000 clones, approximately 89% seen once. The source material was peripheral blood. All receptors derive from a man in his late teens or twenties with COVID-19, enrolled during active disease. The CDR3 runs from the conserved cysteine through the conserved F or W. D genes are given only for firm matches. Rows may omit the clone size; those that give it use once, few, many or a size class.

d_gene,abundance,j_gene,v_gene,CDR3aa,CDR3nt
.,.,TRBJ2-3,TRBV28,CASSSLASDTQYF,TGTGCCAGCAGTTCTTTAGCGTCGGATACGCAGTATTTT
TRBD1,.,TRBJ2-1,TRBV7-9,CASSSRDSGYNEQFF,TGTGCCAGCAGCTCCCGGGACAGCGGTTACAATGAGCAGTTCTTC
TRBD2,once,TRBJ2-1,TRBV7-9,CASSLGGTSAGNEQFF,TGTGCCAGCAGCTTAGGCGGGACTAGCGCAGGAAATGAGCAGTTCTTC
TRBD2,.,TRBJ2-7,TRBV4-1,CASSQGLAGAINEQYF,TGCGCCAGCAGCCAAGGTTTGGCGGGAGCGATCAACGAGCAGTACTTC
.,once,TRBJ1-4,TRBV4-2,CASSQAPRRALRAEKLFF,TGTGCCAGCAGCCAAGCACCGAGGCGGGCTCTCCGGGCTGAAAAACTGTTTTTT
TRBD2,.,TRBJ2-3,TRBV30,CAWSVLSLAGTDTQYF,TGTGCCTGGAGTGTACTTTCACTAGCGGGAACCGATACGCAGTATTTT
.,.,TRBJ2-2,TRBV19,CASSLTNSGTGELFF,TGTGCCAGTAGTCTGACTAATTCGGGGACCGGGGAGCTGTTTTTT
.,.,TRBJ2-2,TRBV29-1,CSVRNTNTGELFF,TGCAGCGTTCGAAACACGAACACCGGGGAGCTGTTTTTT
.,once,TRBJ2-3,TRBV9,CASSVDQRSTQYF,TGTGCCAGCAGCGTAGATCAGCGGAGTACGCAGTATTTT
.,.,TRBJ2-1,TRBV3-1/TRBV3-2,CASSPGPASPSGDSYNEQFF,TGTGCCAGCAGCCCGGGACCCGCATCACCATCAGGGGACTCCTACAATGAGCAGTTCTTC
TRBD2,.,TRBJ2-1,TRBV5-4,CASSSRLADQFF,TGTGCCAGCAGCTCACGACTAGCTGATCAGTTCTTC
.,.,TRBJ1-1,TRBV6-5,CASSYRTDLNTEAFF,TGTGCCAGCAGTTACAGGACAGACCTGAACACTGAAGCTTTCTTT
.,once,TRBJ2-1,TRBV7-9,CASSLVRPAVDEQFF,TGTGCCAGCAGCTTAGTTCGACCAGCGGTTGATGAGCAGTTCTTC
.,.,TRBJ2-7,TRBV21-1,CASTHSGNTYEQYF,TGTGCCAGCACCCATAGCGGGAACACCTACGAGCAGTACTTC